This is a list of T cell receptor beta chains from one sample in a study of T cells after yellow fever vaccination. TCRdb reanalysed the 5' RACE reads using MiXCR and keeps one entry per CDR3 protein. This table holds around 30,000 distinct CDR3 sequences, over 4.5% found once. The specimen comprised CD8+ T cells sorted from PBMCs, sampled 10 days after the yellow fever booster vaccination. Source of these receptors: a man aged 30 to 45 who received the YFV17D yellow fever vaccine. Both conserved end residues are part of each CDR3. The D gene is left open where the match is weak. Clone size, where shown, is once, few, many, or a class for clones that have expanded.

D	V	J	size	DNA	CDR3
TRBD2	TRBV5-8	TRBJ2-2	NA	TGTGCCAGCAGCCGACCGGGGGGGCACTTTCTCGGGGAGCTGTTTTTT	CASSRPGGHFLGELFF
NA	TRBV19	TRBJ1-5	many	TGTGCCAGTAGCACATTCGAGGGTAATAGCAATCAGCCCCAGCATTTT	CASSTFEGNSNQPQHF
NA	TRBV12-3/TRBV12-4	TRBJ2-7	many	TGTGCCAGCAGTCTAAACTACGAGCAGTACTTC	CASSLNYEQYF
NA	TRBV7-9	TRBJ1-1	many	TGTTCCAGCGCGAGGGGCTGGGCAGAACTTAACACTGAAGCTTTCTTT	CSSARGWAELNTEAFF
NA	TRBV2	TRBJ1-5	many	TGTGCCAGCAGTGTTTTTTTAGTTGGGGTTGGCCAGCCCCAGCATTTT	CASSVFLVGVGQPQHF
TRBD1	TRBV29-1	TRBJ2-5	many	TGCAGCGCACCGGGACAGGGGGCAGAGACCCAGTACTTC	CSAPGQGAETQYF
TRBD1	TRBV20-1	TRBJ1-1	many	TGCAGTGCCCGCCAACGGACAGGGGTCACTGAAGCTTTCTTT	CSARQRTGVTEAFF
NA	TRBV7-9	TRBJ2-1	many	TGTGCCAGCAGCTTAGGTGGGAGTTATGAGCAGTTCTTC	CASSLGGSYEQFF
NA	TRBV4-3	TRBJ2-5	many	TGCGCCAGCAGCCAAGAAGGCCTCGGGGGGCCCGGCCAAGAGACCCAGTACTTC	CASSQEGLGGPGQETQYF
TRBD2	TRBV10-3	TRBJ2-1	many	TGTGCCATCAGGGCGGGAGACTACAATGAGCAGTTCTTC	CAIRAGDYNEQFF
NA	TRBV12-3/TRBV12-4	TRBJ2-1	many	TGTGCCAGCAGTTTCGGGGGCGACGAGCAGTTCTTC	CASSFGGDEQFF
TRBD2	TRBV2	TRBJ2-1	many	TGTGCCAGCGGTTTGGGACTAGCGGCTGACAGGAGTGAGCAGTTCTTC	CASGLGLAADRSEQFF
NA	TRBV7-6	TRBJ2-5	many	TGTGCCAGCAGGGAGACCCAGTACTTC	CASRETQYF
TRBD1	TRBV9	TRBJ2-3	many	TGTGCCAGCAGCGGACAGGGCAGCACAGATACGCAGTATTTT	CASSGQGSTDTQYF
TRBD2	TRBV7-8	TRBJ2-1	many	TGTGCCAGCAGCTTCGGACTAGTCTACAATGAGCAGTTCTTC	CASSFGLVYNEQFF
NA	TRBV14	TRBJ1-1	many	TGTGCCAGCAGCCCCCTGAACACTGAAGCTTTCTTT	CASSPLNTEAFF
TRBD2	TRBV14	TRBJ2-7	many	TGTGCCAGCAGCGAGATAGGGACTAGCGGGACCGACGAGCAGTACTTC	CASSEIGTSGTDEQYF